This TCR beta chain was recovered during a study of early T cells in non-severe SARS-CoV-2 infection (dated by TCRdb to the early 2020s). Background for the entire study: Because TCR sequencing relied on bulk RNA taken from unsorted whole blood, pairing of alpha and beta chains was not possible. On the study overall, not on this receptor specifically: VDJdb matching was skewed toward anti-spike CD8 responses and likely underestimated virus-specific expansions, missing private and CD4 specificities.

The library was built by means of 5' RACE. TCRdb records NextSeq 500 as the sequencer. In the TCR library protocol, unique molecular identifiers were attached to individual cDNA molecules to correct for PCR bias and sequencing error. Both TCR alpha and beta chains were sequenced, and tight co-correlation was observed between alpha and beta sequence abundances in each sample. The authors processed their data as follows. Decombinator V4 was used to perform V gene, J gene and CDR3 annotation of TCR sequences. Expanded TCRs were defined as changing significantly between any two time points under a Poisson model with p below 0.0001. Abundances of TCRs were expressed as counts per million after normalisation to the total number of TCRs sequenced in each sample. A search of VDJdb, accessed on 1 November 2021, was run for TCRs annotated to CMV, EBV and SARS-CoV-2, with TCRs annotated for multiple antigens excluded. TCRdb reprocessing: public reads trimmed at Q25 with fastp, clones called with MiXCR, in-frame beta chains kept. Each CDR3 protein appears once, grouped with its most common genes and DNA. The V and J calls here are based on TCRdb, not the publication. The sample table holds more than 35,000 distinct CDR3 sequences, of which 9.5% to 13% were seen once. Roughly a fifth of the sample is in the top ten clones.

Ten or more counts support this clonotype. Its antigen is still unknown. Per-base quality was not reported, and no clone a single base away is much larger than it. Set within a cohort of healthcare workers in London, UK, this nested case-control study involved weekly PCR testing of nasopharyngeal swabs along with blood sampling. Between 23 and 31 March 2020, the week of the UK lockdown, healthcare workers were enrolled and then followed up weekly for as long as 16 weeks. Input material: whole blood. The clonotype originates from an adult who was a healthcare worker with PCR-confirmed SARS-CoV-2 infection or an uninfected control (not recorded which).

The CDR3 protein: CASRISQGWYGYTF. The DNA sequence is given as TGTGCCAGCAGGATCAGTCAGGGGTGGTATGGCTACACCTTC. This chain is built from TRBV28 and TRBJ1-2; perhaps TRBD1 is the D gene, with 6 bases matching. Trimming takes 6 bases from V and 5 bases from J, and the germline ends sit 16 bases apart. The CDR3 has 14 amino acids, counting the end cysteine and phenylalanine. This entry keeps only the CDR3 DNA: 42 bases, framed from base 1. CDR1 and CDR2 (MDHEN, SYDVKM) derive from the germline V gene.